Following are 27 T cell receptor beta chains from one sample sequenced in a study of CD8 T cells in ankylosing spondylitis (dated by TCRdb to 2016 to 2017). Receptor amplification or capture employed 5' RACE. Sequencing instrument: Illumina HiSeq 2500. TCRdb itself trimmed the public reads at Q25 with fastp, ran MiXCR and retained productive beta chains. Entries that share a CDR3 protein sequence are merged under the most common genes and DNA. For this sample there are hundreds of thousands of distinct CDR3 sequences; about 11% appear just once. 0.45% to 0.6% of the sample comes from the top ten. General study outcomes and caveats: Blood from ankylosing spondylitis patients appeared to be characterized by a TCR beta motif made up of several highly homologous amino acid variants.

No antigen has been identified for these receptors. Sequenced: blood, either unsorted or a sorted T cell fraction (not recorded which). These receptors all come from a male donor with ankylosing spondylitis.

This clonotype was found once. The chain has TRBV10-3 and TRBJ2-3, with TRBD1 matching over 9 bases. Germline values: CDR1 ENHRY, CDR2 SYGVKD. CDR3 length equals 15 residues. V was clipped by 4 bases and J by 5 bases; unmatched bases: 7. The CDR3 bases are TGTGCCATCAGTGTTAGACAGGGGGATGGAGATACGCAGTATTTT. Its protein product is CAISVRQGDGDTQYF.

The V and J genes are TRBV7-2 and TRBJ1-2; no reliable D call. This CDR3 is built from 13 residues. Germline V gene data show CDR1 as SGHTA and CDR2 as FQGNSA. With 2 bases removed from V and 8 bases from J, the gap between germline ends came to 12 bases. This chain's CDR3 is CASSLIGTTGYTF. For the CDR3, the DNA is TGTGCCAGCAGCTTAATCGGCACTACAGGCTACACCTTC. The full variable domain, rest sourced from reference TRBV7-2 and TRBJ1-2, is GAGVSQSPSNKVTEKGKDVELRCDPISGHTALYWYRQSLGQGLEFLIYFQGNSAPDKSGLPSDRFSAERTGGSVSTLTIQRTQQEDSAVYLCASSLIGTTGYTFGSGTRLTVV.

This clonotype was counted only a few times. The chain's CDR3 is CASSLGVMDTQYF. In DNA, the CDR3 is TGCGCCAGCAGCTTGGGAGTGATGGATACGCAGTATTTT. The genes are TRBV5-1 and TRBJ2-3; no clear D. CDR3 length: 13 residues. The germline V gene encodes CDR1 SGHRS and CDR2 YFSETQ. Trimming removed 0 bases from V and 6 bases from J, with 8 bases in between.

The table lists this clonotype with a few counts. J is TRBJ2-1 and V is TRBV7-6; 7 bases are a match to TRBD1. J lost 7 bases, V lost 5 bases, and 8 bases had no gene match. Per the germline V gene, CDR1 is SGHVS and CDR2 is FNYEAQ. CDR3 length: 14 residues. For the CDR3, the DNA is TGTGCCAGCAGCCCCCGACAGGGTCGGAATGAGCAGTTCTTC. It translates to CASSPRQGRNEQFF.

The chain links TRBV7-9 to TRBJ2-1; 7 bases map to TRBD2. The CDR3 spans 16 residues. CDR1 and CDR2 (germline): SEHNR, FQNEAQ (reference sequence). J was trimmed by 0 bases and V by 5 bases; bases with no gene match: 7. The CDR3 protein is CASSPRGDHSYNEQFF. CDR3 DNA sequence: TGTGCCAGCAGCCCCCGGGGGGACCACTCCTACAATGAGCAGTTCTTC.

This clonotype was observed a handful of times. The chain combines TRBV7-9 with TRBJ2-5; the match to TRBD2 covers 11 bases. The V segment lost 5 bases and the J segment 1 base; nucleotides outside the gene matches: 3. The CDR3 runs 15 residues. The germline CDR1 and CDR2 sequences are SEHNR and FQNEAQ (reference sequence). In nucleotides, the CDR3 is TGTGCCAGCAGCAAGGGACTAGCGGTCCAAGAGACCCAGTACTTC. Its translation is CASSKGLAVQETQYF. Together with reference TRBV7-9 and TRBJ2-5, the CDR3 gives the full variable domain: DTGVSQNPRHKITKRGQNVTFRCDPISEHNRLYWYRQTLGQGPEFLTYFQNEAQLEKSRLLSDRFSAERPKGSFSTLEIQRTEQGDSAMYLCASSKGLAVQETQYFGPGTRLLVL.

This clonotype appeared a few times. This sequence joins TRBV5-5 and TRBJ1-2; TRBD1 agrees at 7 bases. The V gene's germline CDR1 is SGHKS and CDR2 YYEKEE (reference sequence). V lost 1 base to trimming and J lost 4 bases; unmatched junction nucleotides: 7. The length of the CDR3 is 15 residues. The CDR3 region has the DNA TGTGCCAGCAGCTTGAAGGGACAGCCAACCTATGGCTACACCTTC. Its translation is CASSLKGQPTYGYTF.

This clonotype was recorded a few times. The V call is TRBV29-1, the J call TRBJ1-2, with no clear D. The CDR3 sequence is 14 residues long. Germline lookup yields CDR1 SQVTM and CDR2 ANQGSEA. The V and J ends lost 1 base and 4 bases respectively, with 13 bases between them. CDR3 in DNA: TGCAGCGTTGAAGCCCCATCACTTGGCTATGGCTACACCTTC. Protein sequence: CSVEAPSLGYGYTF. The complete variable domain, with remaining parts taken from reference TRBV29-1 and TRBJ1-2, reads SAVISQKPSRDICQRGTSLTIQCQVDSQVTMMFWYRQQPGQSLTLIATANQGSEATYESGFVIDKFPISRPNLTFSTLTVSNMSPEDSSIYLCSVEAPSLGYGYTFGSGTRLTVV.

CDR3 bases: TGTGCCAGCAGCTTGGCAGCCCGGCGGAACGTCTACGAGCAGTACTTC. Protein product: CASSLAARRNVYEQYF. V is TRBV5-6 and J is TRBJ2-7; D is unclear. V lost 0 bases and J lost 3, with 16 bases in between. Germline V gives CDR1 SGHDT, CDR2 YYEEEE. The CDR3 has 16 residues.

CDR3 in amino acids: CASSELVRQETQYF. The CDR3 coding sequence is TGTGCCAGCAGTGAGTTAGTCAGACAAGAGACCCAGTACTTC. This chain connects TRBV2 to TRBJ2-5; D is unclear. CDR3 length: 14 amino acids. Looked up from germline, CDR1 is SNHLY and CDR2 is FYNNEI. V gave up 3 bases and J gave up 2 bases, with 10 bases separating them. Together with reference TRBV2 and TRBJ2-5, the CDR3 gives the full variable domain: EPEVTQTPSHQVTQMGQEVILRCVPISNHLYFYWYRQILGQKVEFLVSFYNNEISEKSEIFDDQFSVERPDGSNFTLKIRSTKLEDSAMYFCASSELVRQETQYFGPGTRLLVL.

This clonotype showed up just a few times. The V gene is TRBV20-1, the J gene TRBJ1-2; 9 positions match TRBD1. V lost 5 bases to trimming and J lost 4 bases; unmatched junction nucleotides: 8. Germline V lookup: CDR1 DFQATT, CDR2 SNEGSKA (reference sequence). The CDR3 loop spans 14 amino acids. CDR3 in amino acids: CSAGRQGESYGYTF. In nucleotides, the CDR3 is TGCAGTGCTGGGAGACAGGGGGAGAGCTATGGCTACACCTTC.

The CDR3 sequence: CASSQDLSSEKLFF. The CDR3 nucleotides are TGTGCCAGCAGCCAAGATTTGTCGAGTGAAAAACTGTTTTTT. V usage is TRBV4-2 and J usage is TRBJ1-4; no reliable D call. Germline V lookup: CDR1 LGHNA, CDR2 YNFKEQ. The CDR3 extends over 14 amino acids. Trimming cost V 0 bases and J 7 bases, with 9 bases left between them.

The gene calls are TRBV20-1 and TRBJ2-3, with 10 bases fitting TRBD2. The germline CDR1 and CDR2 sequences are DFQATT and SNEGSKA (reference sequence). CDR3 length: 15 amino acids. Germline trimming cut 6 bases from V and 2 bases from J; bases unmatched to any gene: 8. The CDR3 loop reads CSAPRLAGATDTQYF. The CDR3 DNA sequence: TGCAGTGCCCCGCGGCTAGCGGGGGCCACAGATACGCAGTATTTT.

This clonotype has just one count. V usage is TRBV7-2 and J usage is TRBJ2-7; D assignment may be TRBD1 or TRBD2 (6 bases each). Trimming removed 5 bases from V and 0 bases from J, with 14 bases in between. Germline-derived CDR1 and CDR2 are SGHTA and FQGNSA. The CDR3 has 15 amino acids. The CDR3 spells CASSVRGASSYEQYF. The CDR3 region has the DNA TGTGCCAGCAGCGTAAGGGGGGCAAGCTCCTACGAGCAGTACTTC.

The J gene is TRBJ2-7, the V gene TRBV24-1; D is undetermined. V shed 2 bases and J shed 0 bases, with 4 bases lying between them. This CDR3 contains 13 residues. In germline, CDR1 is KGHDR, CDR2 SFDVKD. The CDR3 protein is CATSDSDSYEQYF. In DNA form, the CDR3 reads TGTGCCACCAGTGATTCCGACTCCTACGAGCAGTACTTC.

This clonotype was seen once. The CDR3 sequence is CASSSTIKGYSGANVLTF. The CDR3 region has the DNA TGTGCCAGCAGCTCAACAATCAAAGGATACTCTGGGGCCAACGTCCTGACTTTC. The J gene is TRBJ2-6, the V gene TRBV5-5; unclear D gene. V was cut by 3 bases and J by 0 bases, with 16 bases left in between. Germline-derived CDR1 and CDR2 are SGHKS and YYEKEE (reference sequence). The length of the CDR3 is 18 residues.

The chain joins TRBV7-2 to TRBJ2-4, with D possibly TRBD1 on 5 matching bases. Per the germline V gene, CDR1 is SGHTA and CDR2 is FQGNSA. The CDR3 has 13 residues. Trimming stripped 3 bases from V and 5 bases from J, with 8 bases between. CDR3 residues: CASSFQTENIQYF. CDR3 nucleotides: TGTGCCAGCAGCTTCCAGACAGAAAACATTCAGTACTTC.

This clonotype was observed at least ten times. The chain carries TRBV5-1 and TRBJ2-1, with 11 positions matching TRBD1. The CDR3 sequence is 15 residues long. V shed 2 bases, J shed 9 bases, and the junction held 7 bases outside the gene matches. CDR1 and CDR2 (germline): SGHRS, YFSETQ. Written as DNA, the CDR3 is TGCGCCAGCAGCTTCCTCGGGACAGGGGGGACTGAGCAGTTCTTC. This translates into CASSFLGTGGTEQFF.

V and J are TRBV20-1 and TRBJ2-1, with 7 nucleotides matching TRBD2. The CDR3 sequence is 14 residues long. Germline CDR1 DFQATT, CDR2 SNEGSKA (reference sequence). The junction had 6 bases not matched to a gene; V was cut back by 7 bases and J by 0 bases. CDR3 bases: TGCAGTGTGGGGGGGACCGTCTCCTACAATGAGCAGTTCTTC. It encodes CSVGGTVSYNEQFF.

This clonotype showed up many times. This CDR3 is CSARRRGGSYNEQFF. The CDR3 DNA sequence: TGCAGTGCTAGGAGGCGGGGGGGGTCCTACAATGAGCAGTTCTTC. V gene TRBV20-1 combines with J gene TRBJ2-1; 9 bases match TRBD2. Trimming cost V 3 bases and J 1 base; bases outside gene matches: 4. The CDR3 contains 15 residues. The germline CDR1 and CDR2 sequences are DFQATT and SNEGSKA (reference sequence).

In this sample, this clonotype turned up a few times. The rearrangement links TRBV10-3 to TRBJ2-3, with TRBD1 matching 8 bases. The CDR3 is 14 residues long. The trim removed 6 bases at V and 4 bases at J, leaving 6 bases unmatched. The V gene's germline CDR1 is ENHRY and CDR2 SYGVKD. The DNA of the CDR3 is TGTGCCATCAGGGCAGGGGGCGACGCAGATACGCAGTATTTT. Its translation is CAIRAGGDADTQYF.

This clonotype was seen a few times. The CDR3 DNA reads as TGTGCCAGCAGCTCTTGGGACAGCTCTGGAAACACCATATATTTT. Amino acid sequence: CASSSWDSSGNTIYF. This chain joins TRBV7-2 and TRBJ1-3; TRBD1 matches at 7 bases. This CDR3 is 15 amino acids long. J lost 0 bases, V lost 4 bases, and 3 bases had no gene match. Per germline, CDR1 SGHTA and CDR2 FQGNSA.

In its sample, this clonotype was seen a few times. The chain uses TRBV5-1 and TRBJ2-5, with unresolved D. V was cut by 0 bases and J by 5 bases, with 11 bases left in between. The CDR3 runs 14 residues. The germline V gene encodes CDR1 SGHRS and CDR2 YFSETQ. The CDR3 loop reads CASSLGTQRETQYF. CDR3 in DNA: TGCGCCAGCAGCTTGGGGACCCAGAGGGAGACCCAGTACTTC.

CDR3 DNA sequence: TGTGCCAGCAGTTACATTGACAGGGGAGAGACCCAGTACTTC. Residues: CASSYIDRGETQYF. This sequence joins TRBV6-5 and TRBJ2-5, with 8 bases that match TRBD1. CDR1 MNHEY and CDR2 SVGAGI come from the germline V gene. The J segment lost 4 bases and the V segment lost 2 bases, leaving 3 bases of the junction unmatched. The CDR3 spans 14 residues.

This clonotype was counted a few times. The chain combines TRBV29-1 with TRBJ2-1; 13 nucleotides line up with TRBD2. Trimming removed 7 bases from V and 7 bases from J; junction bases left unmatched: 7. Germline assignment: CDR1 SQVTM and CDR2 ANQGSEA. The CDR3 covers 14 residues. The CDR3 loop reads CSGTGTSGTNEQFF. The CDR3 DNA is TGCAGCGGCACCGGGACTAGCGGGACTAATGAGCAGTTCTTC.

The V gene is TRBV6-5, the J gene TRBJ2-1; D remains unclear. The V end lost 4 bases, the J end lost 6 bases, and 13 bases lay between the germline ends. Germline V gene sequence: CDR1 MNHEY, CDR2 SVGAGI. This CDR3 is 14 amino acids long. CDR3 sequence (DNA): TGTGCCAGCAGTTCTCTATCGGCATTCAATGAGCAGTTCTTC. Translated: CASSSLSAFNEQFF.

The genes are TRBV30 and TRBJ1-1; D call uncertain. The CDR3 extends over 13 amino acids. V gave up 0 bases and J gave up 3 bases, with 8 bases separating them. Germline assignment: CDR1 GTSNPN and CDR2 SVGIG (reference sequence). The DNA of the CDR3 is TGTGCCTGGAGTGTAGATTGGGACACTGAAGCTTTCTTT. It is translated as CAWSVDWDTEAFF.